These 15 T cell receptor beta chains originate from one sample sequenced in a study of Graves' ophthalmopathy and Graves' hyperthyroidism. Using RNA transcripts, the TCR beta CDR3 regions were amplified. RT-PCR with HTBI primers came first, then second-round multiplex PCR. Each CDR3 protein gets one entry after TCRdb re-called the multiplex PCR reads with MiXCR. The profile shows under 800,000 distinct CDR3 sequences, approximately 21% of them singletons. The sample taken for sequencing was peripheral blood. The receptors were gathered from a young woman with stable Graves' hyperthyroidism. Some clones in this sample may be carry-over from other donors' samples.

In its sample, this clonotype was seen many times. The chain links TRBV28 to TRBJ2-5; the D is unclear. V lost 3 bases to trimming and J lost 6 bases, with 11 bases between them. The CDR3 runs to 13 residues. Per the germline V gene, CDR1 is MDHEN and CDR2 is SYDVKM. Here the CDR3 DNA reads TGTGCCAGCAGTTTCGGGCCGACCCAGACCCAGTACTTC. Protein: CASSFGPTQTQYF.

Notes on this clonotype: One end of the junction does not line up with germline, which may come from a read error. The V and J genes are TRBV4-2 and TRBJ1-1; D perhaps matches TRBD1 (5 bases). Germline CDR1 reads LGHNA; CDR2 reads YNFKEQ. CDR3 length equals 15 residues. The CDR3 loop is CASRQGEIMNTEAFF. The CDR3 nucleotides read TGTGCCAGCAGGCAAGGGGAGATAATGAACACTGAAGCTTTCTTT.

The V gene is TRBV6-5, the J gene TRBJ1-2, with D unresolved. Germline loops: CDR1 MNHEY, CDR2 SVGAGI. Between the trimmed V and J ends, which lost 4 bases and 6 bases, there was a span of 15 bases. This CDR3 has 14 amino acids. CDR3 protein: CASSFGRVFDGYTF. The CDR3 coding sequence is TGTGCCAGCAGTTTCGGACGGGTTTTTGATGGCTACACCTTC.

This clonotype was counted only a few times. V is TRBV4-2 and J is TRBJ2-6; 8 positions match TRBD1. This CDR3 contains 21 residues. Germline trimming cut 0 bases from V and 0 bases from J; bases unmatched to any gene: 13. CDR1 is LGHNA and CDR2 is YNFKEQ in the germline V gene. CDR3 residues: CASSQDNFGQGAFSGANVLTF. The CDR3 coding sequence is TGTGCCAGCAGCCAAGATAATTTTGGACAGGGAGCCTTCTCTGGGGCCAACGTCCTGACTTTC.

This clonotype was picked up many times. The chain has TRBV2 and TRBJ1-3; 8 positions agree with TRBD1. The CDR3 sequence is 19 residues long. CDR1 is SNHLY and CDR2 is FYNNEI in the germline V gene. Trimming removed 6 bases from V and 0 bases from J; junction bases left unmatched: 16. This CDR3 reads CASRLPLEMTGDSGNTIYF. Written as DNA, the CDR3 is TGTGCCAGCAGGCTCCCGTTAGAGATGACAGGGGACTCTGGAAACACCATATATTTT.

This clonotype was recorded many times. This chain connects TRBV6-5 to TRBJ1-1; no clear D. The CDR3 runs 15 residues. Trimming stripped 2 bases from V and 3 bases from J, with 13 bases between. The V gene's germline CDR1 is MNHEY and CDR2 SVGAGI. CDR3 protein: CASSYEGLFDTEAFF. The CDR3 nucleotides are TGTGCCAGCAGTTACGAAGGGCTTTTTGACACTGAAGCTTTCTTT.

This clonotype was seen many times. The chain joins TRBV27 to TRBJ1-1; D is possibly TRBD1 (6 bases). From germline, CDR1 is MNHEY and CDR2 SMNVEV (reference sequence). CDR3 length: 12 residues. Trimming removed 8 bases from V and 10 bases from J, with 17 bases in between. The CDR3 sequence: CASGPLGGGAFF. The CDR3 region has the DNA TGTGCCAGCGGCCCCCTAGGGGGGGGAGCTTTCTTT.

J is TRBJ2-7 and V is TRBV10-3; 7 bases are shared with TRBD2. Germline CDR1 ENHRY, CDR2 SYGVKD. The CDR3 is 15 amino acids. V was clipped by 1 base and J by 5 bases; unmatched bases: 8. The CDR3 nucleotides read TGTGCCATCAGTGAGTTGGCGGGAGTTCCCCACGAGCAGTACTTC. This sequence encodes CAISELAGVPHEQYF.

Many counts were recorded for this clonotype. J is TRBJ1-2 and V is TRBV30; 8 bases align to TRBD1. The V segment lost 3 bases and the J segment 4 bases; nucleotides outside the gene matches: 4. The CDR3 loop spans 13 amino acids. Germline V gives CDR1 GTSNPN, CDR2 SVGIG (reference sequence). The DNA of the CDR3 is TGTGCCTGGAGCCACGGACAGGGCTATGGCTACACCTTC. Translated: CAWSHGQGYGYTF.

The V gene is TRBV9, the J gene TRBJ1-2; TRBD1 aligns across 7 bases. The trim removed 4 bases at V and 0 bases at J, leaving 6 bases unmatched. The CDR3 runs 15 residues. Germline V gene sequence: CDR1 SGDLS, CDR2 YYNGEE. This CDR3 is CASSRGGQTNYGYTF. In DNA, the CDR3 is TGTGCCAGCAGCCGAGGGGGACAGACTAACTATGGCTACACCTTC.

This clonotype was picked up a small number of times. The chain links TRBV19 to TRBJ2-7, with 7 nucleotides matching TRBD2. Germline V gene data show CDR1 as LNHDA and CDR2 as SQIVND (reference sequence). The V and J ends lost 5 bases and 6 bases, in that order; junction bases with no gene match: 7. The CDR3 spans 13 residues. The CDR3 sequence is CASSGDGRPEQYF. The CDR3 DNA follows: TGTGCCAGTAGTGGAGACGGGAGGCCCGAGCAGTACTTC.

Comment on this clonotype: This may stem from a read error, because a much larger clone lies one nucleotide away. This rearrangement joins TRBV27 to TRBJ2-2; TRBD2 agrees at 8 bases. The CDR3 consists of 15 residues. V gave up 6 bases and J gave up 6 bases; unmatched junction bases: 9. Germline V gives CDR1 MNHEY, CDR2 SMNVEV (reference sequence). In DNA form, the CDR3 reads TGTGCCAGCAGCCAAAGACTAGCGCGCCCCGGGGAGCTGTTTTTT. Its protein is CASSQRLARPGELFF.

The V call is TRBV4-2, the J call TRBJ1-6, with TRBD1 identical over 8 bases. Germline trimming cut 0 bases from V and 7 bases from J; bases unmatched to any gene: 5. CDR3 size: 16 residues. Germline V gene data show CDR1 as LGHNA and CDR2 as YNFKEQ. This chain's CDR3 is CASSQDDRTGNSPLHF. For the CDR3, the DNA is TGTGCCAGCAGCCAAGATGACCGGACAGGGAATTCACCCCTCCACTTT.

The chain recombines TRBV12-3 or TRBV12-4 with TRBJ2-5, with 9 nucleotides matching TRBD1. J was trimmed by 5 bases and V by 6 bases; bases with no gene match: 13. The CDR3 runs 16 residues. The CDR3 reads CASSLKPGQGKETQYF. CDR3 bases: TGTGCCAGCAGCCTTAAGCCGGGACAGGGTAAGGAGACCCAGTACTTC.

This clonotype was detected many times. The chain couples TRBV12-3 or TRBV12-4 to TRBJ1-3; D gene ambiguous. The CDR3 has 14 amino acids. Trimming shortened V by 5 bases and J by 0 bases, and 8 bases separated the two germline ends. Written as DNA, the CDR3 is TGTGCCAGCAGTCTGACACTCTCTGGAAACACCATATATTTT. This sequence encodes CASSLTLSGNTIYF.